Listed below are T cell receptor beta chains from one sample, sequenced in a study of STAT5B mutations in CD4+ large granular lymphocyte leukemia. TCRdb's copy holds only in-frame clones and misses some; the assay was immunoSEQ multiplex PCR. The sample holds around 24,000 clones; about 79% are singletons and the top ten take about a tenth. The sequencing sample was made of CD4+ T cells from blood buffy coats. These receptors were obtained from a human donor in good health. The CDR3 runs from the conserved cysteine through the conserved F or W. A D gene is named only where the DNA matches it firmly. Size values are once, few and many counts, or a class for expanded clones, and some rows have none.

V gene	J gene	D gene	clone size	CDR3 DNA	CDR3 protein
TRBV28	TRBJ2-2	NA	NA	TGTGCCAGCAGTTTCAGGGGGAGGACCGGGGAGCTGTTTTTT	CASSFRGRTGELFF
TRBV14	TRBJ1-6	NA	NA	TGTGCCAGCAGCCGAGGGGCCCGGAATTCACCCCTCCACTTT	CASSRGARNSPLHF
TRBV28	TRBJ2-3	NA	NA	TGTGCCAGCAGTCGACCCCCGGATACGCAGTATTTT	CASSRPPDTQYF
TRBV6-6	TRBJ2-3	TRBD2	NA	TGTGCCAGCAGTTACTCGACAGCGGGGGGGCAAGATACGCAGTATTTT	CASSYSTAGGQDTQYF
TRBV7-9	TRBJ2-5	NA	NA	TGTGCCAGCAGCTCTTCGACAGCTAAAGAGACCCAGTACTTC	CASSSSTAKETQYF
TRBV7-9	TRBJ1-1	TRBD1	medium-sized	TGTGCCAGCAGCTCCCCGGGACAGGGAATCACTGAAGCTTTCTTT	CASSSPGQGITEAFF
TRBV28	TRBJ2-5	TRBD2	NA	TGTGCCAGCAGACTAGCGGGGGCTGGACAAGAGACCCAGTACTTC	CASRLAGAGQETQYF
TRBV7-2	TRBJ2-5	TRBD2	NA	TGTGCCAGCAGCCTAACTAGCGGCAGTGGAGAGACCCAGTACTTC	CASSLTSGSGETQYF
TRBV7-8	TRBJ2-2	NA	NA	TGTGCCAGCAGCTTAGGACACTCGAACACCGGGGAGCTGTTTTTT	CASSLGHSNTGELFF
TRBV6-1	TRBJ2-7	NA	NA	TGTGCCAGCAGTGATTCGCCCCGGGACACCACCTACGAGCAGTACTTC	CASSDSPRDTTYEQYF
TRBV4-2	TRBJ1-2	NA	NA	TGTGCCAGCAGCCAACCCAGGGCGCATAACTATGGCTACACCTTC	CASSQPRAHNYGYTF
TRBV6-6	TRBJ2-3	TRBD2	NA	TGTGCCAGCAGTATGACTAGCGGGAGCCCAGATACGCAGTATTTT	CASSMTSGSPDTQYF
TRBV15	TRBJ2-7	TRBD2	NA	TGTGCCACCAGCGGGGGACTAGCGGGGGGTTACGAGCAGTACTTC	CATSGGLAGGYEQYF
TRBV28	TRBJ1-2	NA	few	TGTGCCAGCAGAATACAAACAGGGACCAGGGGCTACACCTTC	CASRIQTGTRGYTF
TRBV6-1	TRBJ1-2	NA	NA	TGTGCCAGCAGTGATCGGGGGGCGCTTGGCTACACCTTC	CASSDRGALGYTF
TRBV2	TRBJ2-6	NA	NA	TGTGCCAGCAGTGCAGGGATCGGGGCCAACGTCCTGACTTTC	CASSAGIGANVLTF
TRBV28	TRBJ2-1	NA	NA	TGTGCCAGCTCGCAGGAGACAAATGAGCAGTTCTTC	CASSQETNEQFF
TRBV10-2	TRBJ2-1	NA	NA	TGCGCCAGCAGACAGGGCGCCAGCTCCTACAATGAGCAGTTCTTC	CASRQGASSYNEQFF
TRBV4-2	TRBJ2-2	TRBD2	NA	TGTGCCAGCAGCCCAATGGGACTAAACACCGGGGAGCTGTTTTTT	CASSPMGLNTGELFF
TRBV6-6	TRBJ2-3	NA	NA	TGTGCCAGCAGTCCTCAAGCGACAAGCACAGATACGCAGTATTTT	CASSPQATSTDTQYF
TRBV7-2	TRBJ1-5	NA	NA	TGTGCCAGCAGCTTAGAGGCCCAGGGTTACCAGCCCCAGCATTTT	CASSLEAQGYQPQHF
TRBV25-1	TRBJ2-5	TRBD1	NA	TGTGCCAGCAGTGAACTAAGGGGACAGGACGGAGAGACCCAGTACTTC	CASSELRGQDGETQYF
TRBV6-1	TRBJ1-2	TRBD1	NA	TGTGCCAGCAGTGGAGGGGGCTACTATGGCTACACCTTC	CASSGGGYYGYTF